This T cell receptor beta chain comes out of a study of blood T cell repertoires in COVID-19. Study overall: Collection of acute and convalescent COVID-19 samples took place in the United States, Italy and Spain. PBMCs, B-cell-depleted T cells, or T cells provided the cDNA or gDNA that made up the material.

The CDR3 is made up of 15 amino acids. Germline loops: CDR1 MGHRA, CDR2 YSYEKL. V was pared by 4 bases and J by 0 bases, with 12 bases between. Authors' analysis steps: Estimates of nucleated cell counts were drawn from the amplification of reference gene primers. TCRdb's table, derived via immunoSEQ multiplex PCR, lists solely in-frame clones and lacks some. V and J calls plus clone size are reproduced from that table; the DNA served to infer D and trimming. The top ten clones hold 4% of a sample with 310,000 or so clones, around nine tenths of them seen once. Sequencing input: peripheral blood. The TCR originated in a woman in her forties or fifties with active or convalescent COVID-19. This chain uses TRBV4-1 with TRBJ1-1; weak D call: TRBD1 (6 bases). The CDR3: CASSRENRVNTEAFF. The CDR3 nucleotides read TGCGCCAGCAGCCGGGAGAACAGGGTGAACACTGAAGCTTTCTTT.